Here is one T cell receptor beta chain with its context. The data derive from a study of shared clonotypes between healthy human individuals. Study details: Per donor, CD8 memory used one plate, CD8 naive used two, CD4 memory used three and CD4 naive used three.

Naive CD8 cells comprised CD45RO-negative, CCR7-positively selected cells, excluding terminally differentiated effector memory CD45RA+ cells. V lost 3 bases and J lost 4, with 13 bases in between. The CDR3 sequence is 15 residues long. Germline CDR1 MNHEY, CDR2 SVGAGI. Samples underwent the assay at deep level. On sorted subsets, replicate PCRs used approximately 190 ng DNA, or tens of thousands of T cell genomes. Assay: immunoSEQ multiplex PCR; the TCRdb copy retains only in-frame clones and omits some. This table has roughly 2.1 million clones, approximately 94% appearing once. V usage is TRBV6-5 and J usage is TRBJ2-1; D not resolved. The specimen sequenced was naive CD8+ T cells from PBMCs. This receptor was taken from a man aged 18 to 35 in good health. Some clones in this sample may be carry-over from other donors' samples. CDR3 amino acids: CASSYSAVLYNEQFF. CDR3 in DNA: TGTGCCAGCAGTTATTCTGCAGTCTTATACAATGAGCAGTTCTTC.